This TCR beta chain was recovered during a study of T cell responses to AZD1222 COVID-19 vaccine. Between the trimmed V and J ends, which lost 6 bases and 4 bases, there was a span of 20 bases. Germline V lookup: CDR1 SQVTM, CDR2 ANQGSEA. The CDR3 has 15 residues. Remarks on this clone: Its target is unknown.

Study observations and caveats: No day 14 peak samples; only post-peak repertoires were characterized. Only a handful of AZD1222 recipients, about six in all, had baseline seropositivity.

The assay was immunoSEQ multiplex PCR, and TCRdb's table has in-frame clones only and misses some. The sample yields approximately 150,000 clones, just under 90% seen once. This TCR came from an adult who received the MenACWY meningococcal vaccine as a control. The chain links TRBV29-1 to TRBJ2-3; a possible D gene is TRBD1 (7 bases). The source was peripheral blood, collected 28 days after the second dose of the MenACWY control vaccine. In nucleotides, the CDR3 is TGCAGCGTGAGGAGGGACAGCTCGGGGTCAGATACGCAGTATTTT. It yields the protein CSVRRDSSGSDTQYF.